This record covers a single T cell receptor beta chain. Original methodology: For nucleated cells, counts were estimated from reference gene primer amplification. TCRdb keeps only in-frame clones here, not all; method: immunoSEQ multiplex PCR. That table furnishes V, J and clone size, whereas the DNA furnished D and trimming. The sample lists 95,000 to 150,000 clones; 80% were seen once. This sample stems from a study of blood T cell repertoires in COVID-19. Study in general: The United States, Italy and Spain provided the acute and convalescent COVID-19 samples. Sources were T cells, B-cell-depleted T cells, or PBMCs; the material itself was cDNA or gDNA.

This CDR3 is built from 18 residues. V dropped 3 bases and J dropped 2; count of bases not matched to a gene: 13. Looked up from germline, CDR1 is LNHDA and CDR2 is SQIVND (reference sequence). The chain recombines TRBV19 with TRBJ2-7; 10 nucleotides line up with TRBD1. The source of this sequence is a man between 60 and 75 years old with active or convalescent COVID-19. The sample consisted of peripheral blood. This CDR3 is CASSISAVGQGRPYEQYF. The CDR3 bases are TGTGCCAGTAGTATCTCGGCCGTGGGACAGGGGAGACCCTACGAGCAGTACTTC.